Sequencing of this TCR beta chain was carried out in a study of T cells in Graves' hyperthyroidism and ophthalmopathy. This clonotype was detected many times. Its antigen is currently unknown. Study-level findings and limits: In simple terms, a model built on 13 V-J features told ophthalmopathy apart from stable hyperthyroidism. Blood also contained most expanded thyroid clonotypes above 0.001. The model made its ophthalmopathy prediction, and onset followed a median around 6.9 months later.

This CDR3 spans 13 amino acids. Germline assignment: CDR1 MDHEN and CDR2 SYDVKM. With 5 bases removed from V and 2 bases from J, the gap between germline ends came to 10 bases. Amplification targeted TCR beta CDR3 regions from RNA transcripts. HTBI primers were used for first-round RT-PCR of the TCR CDR3. MiXCR, run by TCRdb on the multiplex PCR reads, gives a single entry per CDR3 protein. The data show about half a million distinct CDR3 sequences, approximately 23% seen once. Sequences were obtained from blood. The chain couples TRBV28 to TRBJ2-7; D call uncertain. This receptor was taken from a woman aged 70-85 years with Graves' ophthalmopathy. The CDR3: CASSLNPTYEQYF. CDR3 DNA sequence: TGTGCCAGCAGTCTAAACCCTACCTACGAGCAGTACTTC.